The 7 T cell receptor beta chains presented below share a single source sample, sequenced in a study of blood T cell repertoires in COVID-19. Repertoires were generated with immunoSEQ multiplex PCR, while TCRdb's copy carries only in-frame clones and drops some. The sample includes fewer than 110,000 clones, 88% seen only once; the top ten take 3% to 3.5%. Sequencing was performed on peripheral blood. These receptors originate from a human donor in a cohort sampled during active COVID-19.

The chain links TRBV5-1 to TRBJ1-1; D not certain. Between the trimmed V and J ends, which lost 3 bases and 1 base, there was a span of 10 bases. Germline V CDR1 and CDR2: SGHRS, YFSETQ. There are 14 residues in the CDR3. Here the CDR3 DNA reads TGCGCCAGCAGCTCGACTCTTAGGAACACTGAAGCTTTCTTT. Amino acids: CASSSTLRNTEAFF.

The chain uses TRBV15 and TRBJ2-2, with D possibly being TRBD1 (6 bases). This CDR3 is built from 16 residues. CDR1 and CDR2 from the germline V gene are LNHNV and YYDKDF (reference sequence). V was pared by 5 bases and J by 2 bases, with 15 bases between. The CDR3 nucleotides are TGTGCCACCAGCGTTAATGTGGGGGCTAACACCGGGGAGCTGTTTTTT. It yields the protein CATSVNVGANTGELFF.

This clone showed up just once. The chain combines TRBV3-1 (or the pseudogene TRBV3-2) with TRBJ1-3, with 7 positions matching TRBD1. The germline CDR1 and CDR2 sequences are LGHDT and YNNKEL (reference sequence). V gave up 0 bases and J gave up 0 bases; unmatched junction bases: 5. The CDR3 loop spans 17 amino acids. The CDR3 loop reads CASSQDRGTSSGNTIYF. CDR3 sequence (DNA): TGTGCCAGCAGCCAAGACAGGGGGACTAGCTCTGGAAACACCATATATTTT.

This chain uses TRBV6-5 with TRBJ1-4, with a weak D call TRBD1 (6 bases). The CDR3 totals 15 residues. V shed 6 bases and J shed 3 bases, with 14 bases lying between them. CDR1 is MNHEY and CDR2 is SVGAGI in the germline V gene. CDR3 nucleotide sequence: TGTGCCAGCAGGAAACAGGGTTTGGCTAATGAAAAACTGTTTTTT. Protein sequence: CASRKQGLANEKLFF.

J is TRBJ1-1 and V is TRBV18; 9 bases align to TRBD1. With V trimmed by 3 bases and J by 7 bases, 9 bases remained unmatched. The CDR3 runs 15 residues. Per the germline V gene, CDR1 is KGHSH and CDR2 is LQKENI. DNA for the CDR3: TGTGCCAGCTCACCTATACAGGGGGCACTGGGTGAAGCTTTCTTT. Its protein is CASSPIQGALGEAFF.

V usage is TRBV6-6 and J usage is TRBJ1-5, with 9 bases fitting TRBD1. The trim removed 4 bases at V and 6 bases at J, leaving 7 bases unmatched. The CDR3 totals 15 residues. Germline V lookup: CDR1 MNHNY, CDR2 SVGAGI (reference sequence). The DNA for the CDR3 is TGTGCCAGCAGTTTATCGACAGGGGGTGGTCAGCCCCAGCATTTT. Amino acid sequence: CASSLSTGGGQPQHF.

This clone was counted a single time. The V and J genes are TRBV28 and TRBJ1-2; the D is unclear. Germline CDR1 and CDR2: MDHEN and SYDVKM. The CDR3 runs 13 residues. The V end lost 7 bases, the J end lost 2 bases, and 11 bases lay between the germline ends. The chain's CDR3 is CASIGRRNYGYTF. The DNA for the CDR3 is TGTGCCAGCATCGGTCGGCGGAACTATGGCTACACCTTC.